The source of this T cell receptor beta chain is a study of blood T cells in healthy people across ages. Notes on the study in general: Among T cells, TCR beta diversity per million cells dropped roughly linearly as age rose. Strong correlation was found linking TCR beta diversity to naive T cell percentage.

The study recruited healthy Caucasian donors from Russia who were aged about 6 to 95. Comments on this clonotype: Its specificity is unknown.

Through a sample-barcoded 5' primer and a J-beta primer mix, a second PCR was run for roughly 7 to 12 cycles. Template switching added a 12-random-nucleotide identifier to every cDNA molecule. TCRdb re-called the 5' RACE reads with MiXCR, one entry per CDR3 protein. The sample consists of some 700,000 distinct CDR3 sequences, over 20% of them appearing once. The germline V gene encodes CDR1 DFQATT and CDR2 SNEGSKA (reference sequence). With 0 bases clipped from V and 13 bases from J, the junction kept 16 bases outside the gene matches. The CDR3 sequence is 16 residues long. Sequencing was done on a sample of blood. This clonotype was obtained from a man between 65 and 80 years old in good health. The chain recombines TRBV20-1 with TRBJ2-4, with TRBD1 matching over 9 bases. In DNA, the CDR3 is TGCAGTGCTAGAGAACGACAACGGGACAGGGACAGGAGACAGTACTTC. Its translation: CSARERQRDRDRRQYF.